This is a list of T cell receptor beta chains from one sample in a study of blood T cell repertoires in COVID-19. Assay: immunoSEQ multiplex PCR; the TCRdb copy retains only in-frame clones and omits some. The sample lists about 400,000 clones, around 89% occurring once. Sequencing input: peripheral blood. The receptors come from a woman aged 25 to 39 with acute or convalescent COVID-19. Both conserved end residues are part of each CDR3. Fields, in order: CDR3 length, J gene, clone size, V gene, D gene, CDR3 protein, CDR3 DNA. D genes are given only for firm matches. Expanded clones get a size class; other rows say once, few or many, or leave the size out.

cdr3_length: 13
j_call: TRBJ1-5
clone_size: .
v_call: TRBV5-4
d_call: .
cdr3_aa: CASSFEGNQPQHF
cdr3_nt: TGTGCCAGCAGCTTCGAGGGTAATCAGCCCCAGCATTTT

cdr3_length: 15
j_call: TRBJ2-2
clone_size: .
v_call: TRBV27
d_call: TRBD1
cdr3_aa: CATAIGQGWSGELFF
cdr3_nt: TGTGCCACCGCTATCGGACAGGGATGGTCCGGGGAGCTGTTTTTT

cdr3_length: 16
j_call: TRBJ1-2
clone_size: .
v_call: TRBV7-9
d_call: .
cdr3_aa: CASSLFGGKANYGYTF
cdr3_nt: TGTGCCAGCAGCCTCTTCGGGGGGAAAGCTAACTATGGCTACACCTTC

cdr3_length: 14
j_call: TRBJ2-3
clone_size: .
v_call: TRBV7-9
d_call: .
cdr3_aa: CASSPSVPRDTQYF
cdr3_nt: TGTGCCAGCAGCCCTAGCGTACCAAGAGATACGCAGTATTTT

cdr3_length: 13
j_call: TRBJ2-7
clone_size: .
v_call: TRBV30
d_call: .
cdr3_aa: CAWSEGGVTEQYF
cdr3_nt: TGTGCCTGGAGTGAGGGGGGGGTTACCGAGCAGTACTTC

cdr3_length: 10
j_call: TRBJ1-1
clone_size: .
v_call: TRBV15
d_call: .
cdr3_aa: CASAGTEAFF
cdr3_nt: TGTGCTTCAGCGGGAACTGAAGCTTTCTTT

cdr3_length: 15
j_call: TRBJ2-5
clone_size: .
v_call: TRBV28
d_call: TRBD1
cdr3_aa: CASSPETGDQETQYF
cdr3_nt: TGTGCCAGCAGTCCCGAGACAGGGGACCAGGAGACCCAGTACTTC

cdr3_length: 12
j_call: TRBJ1-1
clone_size: .
v_call: TRBV10-3
d_call: .
cdr3_aa: CAIKGEGPEAFF
cdr3_nt: TGTGCCATCAAAGGGGAGGGGCCTGAAGCTTTCTTT

cdr3_length: 15
j_call: TRBJ2-6
clone_size: .
v_call: TRBV28
d_call: .
cdr3_aa: CASSLAGAGANVLTF
cdr3_nt: TGTGCCAGCAGTTTAGCCGGGGCTGGGGCCAACGTCCTGACTTTC

cdr3_length: 12
j_call: TRBJ2-3
clone_size: .
v_call: TRBV6-1
d_call: TRBD2
cdr3_aa: CASSPLAGLGYF
cdr3_nt: TGTGCCAGCAGCCCACTAGCGGGGCTGGGGTATTTT

cdr3_length: 18
j_call: TRBJ2-3
clone_size: .
v_call: TRBV2
d_call: .
cdr3_aa: CASSGHPGQKTSTDTQYF
cdr3_nt: TGTGCCAGCAGTGGGCACCCGGGACAAAAAACTAGCACAGATACGCAGTATTTT

cdr3_length: 13
j_call: TRBJ2-1
clone_size: once
v_call: TRBV29-1
d_call: .
cdr3_aa: CSVVKGPYNEQFF
cdr3_nt: TGCAGCGTTGTAAAGGGGCCCTACAATGAGCAGTTCTTC

cdr3_length: 14
j_call: TRBJ2-7
clone_size: .
v_call: TRBV9
d_call: TRBD1
cdr3_aa: CASSGTGGSYEQYF
cdr3_nt: TGTGCCAGCAGCGGAACAGGGGGCTCCTACGAGCAGTACTTC

cdr3_length: 14
j_call: TRBJ1-1
clone_size: .
v_call: TRBV7-9
d_call: .
cdr3_aa: CASSSSQMNTEAFF
cdr3_nt: TGTGCCAGCAGCTCTTCACAGATGAACACTGAAGCTTTCTTT

cdr3_length: 12
j_call: TRBJ1-2
clone_size: .
v_call: TRBV28
d_call: .
cdr3_aa: CASSLTGYGYTF
cdr3_nt: TGTGCCAGCAGTCTCACAGGGTATGGCTACACCTTC

cdr3_length: 16
j_call: TRBJ2-2
clone_size: .
v_call: TRBV19
d_call: .
cdr3_aa: CASSTPVTPNTGELFF
cdr3_nt: TGTGCCAGTAGTACCCCGGTTACTCCGAACACCGGGGAGCTGTTTTTT

cdr3_length: 15
j_call: TRBJ1-5
clone_size: .
v_call: TRBV2
d_call: TRBD1
cdr3_aa: CASRLGGERNQPQHF
cdr3_nt: TGTGCCAGCAGGCTAGGGGGCGAACGCAATCAGCCCCAGCATTTT

cdr3_length: 14
j_call: TRBJ1-2
clone_size: few
v_call: TRBV6-1
d_call: .
cdr3_aa: CASSEVEGGHGYTF
cdr3_nt: TGTGCCAGCAGTGAAGTTGAGGGTGGGCATGGCTACACCTTC

cdr3_length: 13
j_call: TRBJ1-1
clone_size: .
v_call: TRBV24-1
d_call: .
cdr3_aa: CATSDTRGTEAFF
cdr3_nt: TGTGCCACCAGTGATACCAGGGGCACTGAAGCTTTCTTT

cdr3_length: 15
j_call: TRBJ1-5
clone_size: .
v_call: TRBV19
d_call: TRBD1
cdr3_aa: CASTVQGAGNQPQHF
cdr3_nt: TGTGCCAGTACCGTACAGGGGGCCGGCAATCAGCCCCAGCATTTT

cdr3_length: 15
j_call: TRBJ2-2
clone_size: .
v_call: TRBV5-1
d_call: .
cdr3_aa: CASSPRDSNTGELFF
cdr3_nt: TGCGCCAGCAGCCCACGGGACTCGAACACCGGGGAGCTGTTTTTT

cdr3_length: 15
j_call: TRBJ2-1
clone_size: once
v_call: TRBV9
d_call: .
cdr3_aa: CASSVVVGVSNEQFF
cdr3_nt: TGTGCCAGCAGCGTCGTTGTCGGGGTATCCAATGAGCAGTTCTTC

cdr3_length: 15
j_call: TRBJ2-2
clone_size: .
v_call: TRBV4-1
d_call: .
cdr3_aa: CASSQRGMIPGELFF
cdr3_nt: TGCGCCAGCAGCCAGCGAGGGATGATCCCCGGGGAGCTGTTTTTT

cdr3_length: 14
j_call: TRBJ1-1
clone_size: .
v_call: TRBV19
d_call: .
cdr3_aa: CASSSGLQGPEAFF
cdr3_nt: TGTGCCAGTAGCTCGGGGCTACAGGGTCCTGAAGCTTTCTTT

cdr3_length: 14
j_call: TRBJ1-6
clone_size: .
v_call: TRBV6-6
d_call: TRBD1
cdr3_aa: CASSWPGGNSPLHF
cdr3_nt: TGTGCCAGCAGTTGGCCAGGGGGTAATTCACCCCTCCACTTT

cdr3_length: 13
j_call: TRBJ1-2
clone_size: .
v_call: TRBV12-3/TRBV12-4
d_call: .
cdr3_aa: CASSLKGFSGYTF
cdr3_nt: TGTGCCAGCAGTTTAAAGGGGTTTAGCGGCTACACCTTC

cdr3_length: 12
j_call: TRBJ1-4
clone_size: .
v_call: TRBV2
d_call: .
cdr3_aa: CASSRGSEKLFF
cdr3_nt: TGTGCCAGCAGCAGGGGTTCCGAAAAACTGTTTTTT

cdr3_length: 13
j_call: TRBJ2-5
clone_size: few
v_call: TRBV9
d_call: TRBD2
cdr3_aa: CASSGGHQETQYF
cdr3_nt: TGTGCCTCTAGCGGGGGCCACCAAGAGACCCAGTACTTC

cdr3_length: 17
j_call: TRBJ2-1
clone_size: once
v_call: TRBV24-1
d_call: .
cdr3_aa: CATSDFTGGAEYNEQFF
cdr3_nt: TGTGCCACCAGTGATTTTACAGGGGGGGCCGAATACAATGAGCAGTTCTTC

cdr3_length: 14
j_call: TRBJ2-7
clone_size: .
v_call: TRBV2
d_call: TRBD1
cdr3_aa: CASSRGQEPYEQYF
cdr3_nt: TGTGCCAGCAGCCGCGGACAGGAACCCTACGAGCAGTACTTC

cdr3_length: 14
j_call: TRBJ1-1
clone_size: once
v_call: TRBV18
d_call: TRBD1
cdr3_aa: CASSPVETGGKAFF
cdr3_nt: TGTGCCAGCTCACCAGTTGAGACAGGGGGTAAAGCTTTCTTT

cdr3_length: 14
j_call: TRBJ2-3
clone_size: .
v_call: TRBV3-1/TRBV3-2
d_call: .
cdr3_aa: CASSLRRGTDTQYF
cdr3_nt: TGTGCCAGCAGCCTCCGGAGGGGCACAGATACGCAGTATTTT

cdr3_length: 15
j_call: TRBJ1-1
clone_size: .
v_call: TRBV21-1
d_call: .
cdr3_aa: CASSKARVRGTEAFF
cdr3_nt: TGTGCCAGCAGCAAAGCGAGGGTACGGGGCACTGAAGCTTTCTTT

cdr3_length: 13
j_call: TRBJ1-5
clone_size: .
v_call: TRBV27
d_call: .
cdr3_aa: CASSTPGHQPQHF
cdr3_nt: TGTGCCAGCAGTACACCAGGCCATCAGCCCCAGCATTTT

cdr3_length: 13
j_call: TRBJ2-5
clone_size: .
v_call: TRBV9
d_call: .
cdr3_aa: CASSVNYQETQYF
cdr3_nt: TGTGCCAGCAGCGTGAACTACCAAGAGACCCAGTACTTC

cdr3_length: 18
j_call: TRBJ1-4
clone_size: .
v_call: TRBV19
d_call: TRBD1
cdr3_aa: CASSRSGTAYATNEKLFF
cdr3_nt: TGTGCCAGTAGTAGAAGTGGGACAGCTTATGCAACTAATGAAAAACTGTTTTTT

cdr3_length: 12
j_call: TRBJ2-2
clone_size: once
v_call: TRBV28
d_call: .
cdr3_aa: CASSLYLRELFF
cdr3_nt: TGTGCCAGCAGTTTATACTTGAGGGAGCTGTTTTTT

cdr3_length: 12
j_call: TRBJ1-1
clone_size: .
v_call: TRBV28
d_call: .
cdr3_aa: CASRTGRAEAFF
cdr3_nt: TGTGCCAGCAGGACAGGACGGGCTGAAGCTTTCTTT

cdr3_length: 15
j_call: TRBJ1-5
clone_size: .
v_call: TRBV7-2
d_call: .
cdr3_aa: CASSPGTGRRGPQHF
cdr3_nt: TGTGCCAGCAGCCCCGGGACCGGCCGGAGGGGGCCCCAGCATTTT

cdr3_length: 18
j_call: TRBJ1-4
clone_size: .
v_call: TRBV24-1
d_call: TRBD1
cdr3_aa: CATSDLDRGLDLNEKLFF
cdr3_nt: TGTGCCACCAGTGATCTGGACAGGGGGCTGGACTTAAATGAAAAACTGTTTTTT

cdr3_length: 13
j_call: TRBJ2-4
clone_size: .
v_call: TRBV29-1
d_call: .
cdr3_aa: CSVVGAAKNIQYF
cdr3_nt: TGCAGCGTTGTAGGGGCGGCCAAAAACATTCAGTACTTC

cdr3_length: 15
j_call: TRBJ2-5
clone_size: .
v_call: TRBV24-1
d_call: TRBD2
cdr3_aa: CATSVGSGERETQYF
cdr3_nt: TGTGCCACCAGTGTCGGTAGCGGGGAGCGGGAGACCCAGTACTTC

cdr3_length: 13
j_call: TRBJ2-7
clone_size: .
v_call: TRBV19
d_call: .
cdr3_aa: CASSSGFRSEQYF
cdr3_nt: TGTGCCAGTAGTTCTGGATTTAGGAGCGAGCAGTACTTC